This T cell receptor beta chain was retrieved from a study of monozygotic twins with inflammatory bowel disease. Study-wide results and caveats: TCRbeta inverse Simpson diversity was decreased in IBD patients versus healthy co-twins. Repertoire likeness was no different across concordant and discordant twins, perhaps owing to restricted power. There was no way to distinguish the different T cell subtypes.

This CDR3 spans 15 amino acids. CDR1 is MNHEY and CDR2 is SMNVEV in the germline V gene (reference sequence). TCRdb re-called the 5' RACE reads and gives one entry per CDR3 protein, without DNA. The data show around 230,000 distinct CDR3 sequences, and the top ten clones hold 1.5% to 2%. In regard to this clonotype: Its antigen is undetermined.

Skipping T cell sorting, the study isolated total RNA directly from whole blood. This sequence was found in a human donor with ulcerative colitis or Crohn's disease, or a healthy co-twin of an affected twin (not recorded which). Sequences were obtained from blood. V gene TRBV27 combines with J gene TRBJ1-1; TCRdb's D call of TRBD1 is untestable without DNA. CDR3 in amino acids: CASSEGGTANTEAFF.